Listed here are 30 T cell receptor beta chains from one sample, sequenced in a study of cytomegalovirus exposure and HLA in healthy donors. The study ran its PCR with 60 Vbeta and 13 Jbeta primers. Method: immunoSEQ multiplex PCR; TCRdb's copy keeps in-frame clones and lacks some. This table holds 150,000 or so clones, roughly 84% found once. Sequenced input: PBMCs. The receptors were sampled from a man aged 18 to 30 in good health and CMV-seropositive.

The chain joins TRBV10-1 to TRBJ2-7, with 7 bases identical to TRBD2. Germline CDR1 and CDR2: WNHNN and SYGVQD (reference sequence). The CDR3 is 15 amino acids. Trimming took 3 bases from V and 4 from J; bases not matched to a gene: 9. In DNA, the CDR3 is TGCGCCAGCAGTGAAAAGGGTCCGGGGGGTTACGAGCAGTACTTC. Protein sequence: CASSEKGPGGYEQYF.

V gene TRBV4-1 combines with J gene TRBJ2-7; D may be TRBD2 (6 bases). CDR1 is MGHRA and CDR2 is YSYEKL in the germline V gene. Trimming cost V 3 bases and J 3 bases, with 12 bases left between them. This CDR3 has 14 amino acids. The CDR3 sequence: CASSQPARGYEQYF. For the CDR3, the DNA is TGCGCCAGCAGCCAGCCTGCGCGGGGCTACGAGCAGTACTTC.

The CDR3 region is CASSLSFRVTGIYGYTF. The CDR3, as DNA: TGTGCCAGCAGTTTATCATTTCGCGTTACAGGAATTTATGGCTACACCTTC. The chain employs TRBV27 and TRBJ1-2, with a possible D match to TRBD1 (5 bases). The CDR3 loop spans 17 amino acids. Germline-derived CDR1 and CDR2 are MNHEY and SMNVEV (reference sequence). V was clipped by 0 bases and J by 5 bases, with 19 bases between them.

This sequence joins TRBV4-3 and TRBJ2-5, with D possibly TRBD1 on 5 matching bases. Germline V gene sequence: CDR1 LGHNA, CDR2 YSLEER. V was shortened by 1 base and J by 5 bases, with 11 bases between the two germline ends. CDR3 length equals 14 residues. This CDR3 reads CASSQALAGETQYF. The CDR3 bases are TGCGCCAGCAGCCAAGCTCTCGCAGGGGAGACCCAGTACTTC.

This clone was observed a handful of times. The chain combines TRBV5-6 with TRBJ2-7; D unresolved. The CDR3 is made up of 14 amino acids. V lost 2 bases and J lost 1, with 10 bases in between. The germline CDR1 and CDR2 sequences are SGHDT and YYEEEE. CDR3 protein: CASSLAGISYEQYF. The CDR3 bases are TGTGCCAGCAGCTTAGCAGGAATTTCCTACGAGCAGTACTTC. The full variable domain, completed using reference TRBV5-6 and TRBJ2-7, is DAGVTQSPTHLIKTRGQQVTLRCSPKSGHDTVSWYQQALGQGPQFIFQYYEEEERQRGNFPDRFSGHQFPNYSSELNVNALLLGDSALYLCASSLAGISYEQYFGPGTRLTVT.

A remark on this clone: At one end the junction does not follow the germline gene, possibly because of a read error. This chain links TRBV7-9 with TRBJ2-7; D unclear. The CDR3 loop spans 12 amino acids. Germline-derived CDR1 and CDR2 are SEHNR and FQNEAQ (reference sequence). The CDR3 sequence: CSSSLLPYEQYF. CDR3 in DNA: TGTTCCAGCAGCTTACTTCCCTACGAGCAGTACTTC.

DNA of the CDR3: TGTGCCAGCAGCTCCCAACGGACAGGGGATCAGCCCCAGCATTTT. It encodes CASSSQRTGDQPQHF. This rearrangement joins TRBV7-9 to TRBJ1-5, with 9 bases that match TRBD1. The J segment lost 5 bases and the V segment lost 4 bases, leaving 6 bases of the junction unmatched. The CDR3 has 15 residues. Germline V gene data show CDR1 as SEHNR and CDR2 as FQNEAQ (reference sequence). The full variable domain, with the rest looked up from reference TRBV7-9 and TRBJ1-5, is DTGVSQNPRHKITKRGQNVTFRCDPISEHNRLYWYRQTLGQGPEFLTYFQNEAQLEKSRLLSDRFSAERPKGSFSTLEIQRTEQGDSAMYLCASSSQRTGDQPQHFGDGTRLSIL.

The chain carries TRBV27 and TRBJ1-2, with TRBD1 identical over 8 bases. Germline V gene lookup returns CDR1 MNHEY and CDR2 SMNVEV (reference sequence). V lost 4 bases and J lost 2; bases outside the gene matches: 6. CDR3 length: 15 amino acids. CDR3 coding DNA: TGTGCCAGCAGTTCCACGTGGACAGGGAACTATGGCTACACCTTC. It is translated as CASSSTWTGNYGYTF.

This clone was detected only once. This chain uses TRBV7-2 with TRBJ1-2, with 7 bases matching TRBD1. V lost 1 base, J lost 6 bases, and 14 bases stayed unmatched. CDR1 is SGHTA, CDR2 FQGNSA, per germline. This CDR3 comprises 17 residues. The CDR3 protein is CASSLGGKARDSNGYTF. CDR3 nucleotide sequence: TGTGCCAGCAGCTTAGGTGGGAAGGCCCGGGACAGTAATGGCTACACCTTC.

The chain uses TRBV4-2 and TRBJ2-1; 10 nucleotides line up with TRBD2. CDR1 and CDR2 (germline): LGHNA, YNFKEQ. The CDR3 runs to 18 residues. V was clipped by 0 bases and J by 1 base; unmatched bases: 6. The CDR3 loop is CASSQDLSGGVSYNEQFF. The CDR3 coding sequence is TGTGCCAGCAGCCAAGATCTCAGCGGGGGGGTTTCCTACAATGAGCAGTTCTTC.

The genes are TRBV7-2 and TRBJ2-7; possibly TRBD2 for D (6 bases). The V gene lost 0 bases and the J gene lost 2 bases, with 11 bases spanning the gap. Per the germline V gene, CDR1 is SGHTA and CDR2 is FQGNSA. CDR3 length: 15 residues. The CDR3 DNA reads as TGTGCCAGCAGCTTAGCGGGGACTGCAGCCTACGAGCAGTACTTC. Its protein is CASSLAGTAAYEQYF.

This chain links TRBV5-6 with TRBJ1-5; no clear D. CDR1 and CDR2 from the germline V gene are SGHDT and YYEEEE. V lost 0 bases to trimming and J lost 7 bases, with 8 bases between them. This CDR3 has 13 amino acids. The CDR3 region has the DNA TGTGCCAGCAGCTTGGCCGGGAGCCAGCCCCAGCATTTT. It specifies CASSLAGSQPQHF.

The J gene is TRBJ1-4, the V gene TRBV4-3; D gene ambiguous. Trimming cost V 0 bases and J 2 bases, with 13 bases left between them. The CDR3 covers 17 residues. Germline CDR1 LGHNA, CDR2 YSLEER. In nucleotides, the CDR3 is TGCGCCAGCAGCCAAGATTTAGCGGGGAAGACTAATGAAAAACTGTTTTTT. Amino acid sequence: CASSQDLAGKTNEKLFF.

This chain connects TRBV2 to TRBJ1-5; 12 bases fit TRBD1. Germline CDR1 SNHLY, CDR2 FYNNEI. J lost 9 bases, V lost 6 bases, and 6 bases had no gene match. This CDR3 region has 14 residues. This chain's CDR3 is CASRGTGGWVPQHF. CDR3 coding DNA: TGTGCCAGCAGGGGGACAGGGGGCTGGGTGCCCCAGCATTTT.

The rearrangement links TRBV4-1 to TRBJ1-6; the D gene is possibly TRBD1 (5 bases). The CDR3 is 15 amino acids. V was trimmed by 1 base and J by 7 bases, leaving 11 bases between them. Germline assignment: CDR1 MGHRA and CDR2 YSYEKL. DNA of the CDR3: TGCGCCAGCAGCCAAGGGAGTCAGGGAAATTCACCCCTCCACTTT. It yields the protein CASSQGSQGNSPLHF.

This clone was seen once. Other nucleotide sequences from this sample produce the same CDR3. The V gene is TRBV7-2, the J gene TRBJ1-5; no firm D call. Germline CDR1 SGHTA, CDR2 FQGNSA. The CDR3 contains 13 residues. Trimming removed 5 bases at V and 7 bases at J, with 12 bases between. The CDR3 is CASSVRGQQPQHF. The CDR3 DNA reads TGTGCCAGCAGCGTAAGAGGGCAACAGCCCCAGCATTTT.

CDR3 protein: CASSPDRAQTTEAFF. The CDR3 DNA reads as TGTGCCAGCAGCCCAGACAGGGCCCAAACGACTGAAGCTTTCTTT. This chain connects TRBV5-4 to TRBJ1-1; 7 bases line up with TRBD1. V lost 4 bases to trimming and J lost 5 bases; unmatched junction nucleotides: 11. CDR3 length equals 15 residues. The germline V gene encodes CDR1 SGHNT and CDR2 YYREEE (reference sequence).

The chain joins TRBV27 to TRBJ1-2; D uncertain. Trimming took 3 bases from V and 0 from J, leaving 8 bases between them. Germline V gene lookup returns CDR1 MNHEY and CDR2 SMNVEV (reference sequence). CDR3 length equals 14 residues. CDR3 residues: CASSFNSANYGYTF. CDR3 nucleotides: TGTGCCAGCAGTTTTAACTCTGCTAACTATGGCTACACCTTC.

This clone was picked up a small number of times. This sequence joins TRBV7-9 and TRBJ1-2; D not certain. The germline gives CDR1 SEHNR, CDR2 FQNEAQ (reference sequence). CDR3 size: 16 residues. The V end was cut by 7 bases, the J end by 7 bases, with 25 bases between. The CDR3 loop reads CASILSALLTEGGYTF. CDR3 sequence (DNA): TGTGCCAGCATCCTATCGGCTCTTTTGACTGAAGGTGGCTACACCTTC.

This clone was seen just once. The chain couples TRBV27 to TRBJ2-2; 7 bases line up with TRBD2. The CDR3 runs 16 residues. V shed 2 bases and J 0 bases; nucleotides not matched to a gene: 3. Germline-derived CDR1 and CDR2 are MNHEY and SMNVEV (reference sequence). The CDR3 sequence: CASSLGGTTNTGELFF. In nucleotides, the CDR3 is TGTGCCAGCAGTTTAGGGGGGACTACGAACACCGGGGAGCTGTTTTTT.

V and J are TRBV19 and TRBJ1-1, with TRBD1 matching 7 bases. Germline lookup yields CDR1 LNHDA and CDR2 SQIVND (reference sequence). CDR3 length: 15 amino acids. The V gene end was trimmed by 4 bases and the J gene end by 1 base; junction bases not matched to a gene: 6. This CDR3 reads CASSTMGTANTEAFF. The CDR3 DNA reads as TGTGCCAGTAGTACCATGGGGACAGCGAACACTGAAGCTTTCTTT.

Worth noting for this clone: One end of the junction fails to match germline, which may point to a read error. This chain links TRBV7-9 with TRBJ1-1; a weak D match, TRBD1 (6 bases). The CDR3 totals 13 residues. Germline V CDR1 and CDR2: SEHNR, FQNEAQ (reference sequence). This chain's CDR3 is CSSSLGGGFVAFF. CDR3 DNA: TGTTCCAGCAGCTTAGGGGGGGGGTTTGTGGCTTTCTTT.

Here the CDR3 DNA reads TGTGCCAGCAGCTTAAGCGGTTACGAGCAGTACTTC. It is translated as CASSLSGYEQYF. The gene calls are TRBV6-5 and TRBJ2-7; TRBD2 might be the D (5 bases). Trimming removed 6 bases at V and 4 bases at J, with 10 bases between. The CDR3 has 12 amino acids. Per germline, CDR1 MNHEY and CDR2 SVGAGI.

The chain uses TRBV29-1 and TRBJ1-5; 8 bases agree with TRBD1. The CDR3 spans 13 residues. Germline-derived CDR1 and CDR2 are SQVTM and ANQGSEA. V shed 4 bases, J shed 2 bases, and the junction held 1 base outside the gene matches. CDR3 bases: TGCAGCGTTGTGGGACAGGGCAATCAGCCCCAGCATTTT. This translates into CSVVGQGNQPQHF.

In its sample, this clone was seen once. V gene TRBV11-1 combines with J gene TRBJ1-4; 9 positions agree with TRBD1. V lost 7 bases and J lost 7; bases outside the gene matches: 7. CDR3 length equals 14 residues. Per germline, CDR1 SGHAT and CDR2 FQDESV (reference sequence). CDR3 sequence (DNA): TGTGCCAGCACTCCGGACAGGGGCGGTGAAAAACTGTTTTTT. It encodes CASTPDRGGEKLFF.

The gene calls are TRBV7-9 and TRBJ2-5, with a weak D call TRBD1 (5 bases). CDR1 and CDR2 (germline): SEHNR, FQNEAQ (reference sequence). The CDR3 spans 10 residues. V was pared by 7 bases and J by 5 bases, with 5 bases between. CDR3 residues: CASKGETQYF. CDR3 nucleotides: TGTGCCAGCAAGGGGGAGACCCAGTACTTC.

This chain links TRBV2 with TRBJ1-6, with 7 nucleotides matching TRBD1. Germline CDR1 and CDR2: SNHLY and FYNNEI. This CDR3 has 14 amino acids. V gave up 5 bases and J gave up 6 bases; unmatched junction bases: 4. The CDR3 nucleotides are TGTGCCAGCAGTTTGACAGGGTCTAATTCACCCCTCCACTTT. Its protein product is CASSLTGSNSPLHF.

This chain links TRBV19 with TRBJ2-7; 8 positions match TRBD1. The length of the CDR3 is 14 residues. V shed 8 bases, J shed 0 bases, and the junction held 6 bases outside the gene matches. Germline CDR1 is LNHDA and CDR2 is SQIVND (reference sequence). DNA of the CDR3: TGTGCCAGTCGACGGACAGGGAGCTCCTACGAGCAGTACTTC. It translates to CASRRTGSSYEQYF.

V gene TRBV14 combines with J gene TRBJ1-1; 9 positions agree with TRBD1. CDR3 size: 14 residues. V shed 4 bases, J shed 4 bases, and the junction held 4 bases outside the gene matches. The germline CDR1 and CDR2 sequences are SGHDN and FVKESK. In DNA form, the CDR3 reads TGTGCCAGCAGCCTAGGACAGGGGACCACTGAAGCTTTCTTT. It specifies CASSLGQGTTEAFF.

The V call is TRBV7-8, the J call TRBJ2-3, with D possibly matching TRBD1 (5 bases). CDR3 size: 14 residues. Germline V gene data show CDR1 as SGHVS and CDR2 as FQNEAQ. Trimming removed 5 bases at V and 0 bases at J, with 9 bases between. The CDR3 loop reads CASSKRGSTDTQYF. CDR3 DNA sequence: TGTGCCAGCAGCAAAAGGGGTAGCACAGATACGCAGTATTTT.